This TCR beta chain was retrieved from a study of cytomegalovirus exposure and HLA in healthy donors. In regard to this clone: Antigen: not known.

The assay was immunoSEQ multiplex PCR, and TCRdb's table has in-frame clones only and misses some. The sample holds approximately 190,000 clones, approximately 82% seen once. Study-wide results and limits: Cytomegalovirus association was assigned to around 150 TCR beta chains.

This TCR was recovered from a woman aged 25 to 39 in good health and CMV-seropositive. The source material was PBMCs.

CDR3 nucleotides: TGTGCCAGCAGCTTAGAACAGGGGTATGAAAACACCATATATTTT. This encodes CASSLEQGYENTIYF. This sequence joins TRBV7-2 and TRBJ1-3, with 7 bases lining up with TRBD1. The CDR3 contains 15 residues. CDR1 is SGHTA, CDR2 FQGNSA, per germline. V gave up 1 base and J gave up 6 bases; unmatched junction bases: 6.